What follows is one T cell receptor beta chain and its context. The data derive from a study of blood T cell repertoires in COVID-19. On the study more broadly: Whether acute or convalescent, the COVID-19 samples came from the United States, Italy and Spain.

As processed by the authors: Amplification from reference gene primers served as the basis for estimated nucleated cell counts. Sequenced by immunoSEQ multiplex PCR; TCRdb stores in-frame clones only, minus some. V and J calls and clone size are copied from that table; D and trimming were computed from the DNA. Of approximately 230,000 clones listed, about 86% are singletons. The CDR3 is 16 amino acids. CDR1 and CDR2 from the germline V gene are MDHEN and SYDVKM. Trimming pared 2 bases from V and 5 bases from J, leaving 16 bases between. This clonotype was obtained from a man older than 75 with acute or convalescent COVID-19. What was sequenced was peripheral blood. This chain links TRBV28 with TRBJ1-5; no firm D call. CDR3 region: CASSLMLAARDQPQHF. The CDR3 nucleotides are TGTGCCAGCAGTTTAATGCTCGCCGCCCGCGATCAGCCCCAGCATTTT.